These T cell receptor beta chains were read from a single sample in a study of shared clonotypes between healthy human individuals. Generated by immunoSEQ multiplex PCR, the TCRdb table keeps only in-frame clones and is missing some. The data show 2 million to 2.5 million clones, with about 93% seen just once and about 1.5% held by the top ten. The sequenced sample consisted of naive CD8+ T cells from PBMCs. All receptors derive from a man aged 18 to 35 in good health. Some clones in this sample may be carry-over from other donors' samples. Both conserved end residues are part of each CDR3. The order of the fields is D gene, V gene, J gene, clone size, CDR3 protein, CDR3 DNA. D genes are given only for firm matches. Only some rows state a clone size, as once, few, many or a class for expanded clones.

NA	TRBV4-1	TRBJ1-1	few	CASSPRQENAEAFF	TGCGCCAGCAGCCCTCGACAGGAGAACGCTGAAGCTTTCTTT
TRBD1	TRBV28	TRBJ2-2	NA	CASSSHLRDRTSPNTGELFF	TGTGCCAGCAGTTCGCACCTCCGGGACAGGACTTCCCCGAACACCGGGGAGCTGTTTTTT
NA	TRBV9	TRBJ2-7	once	CASSVRPDRSIYEQYF	TGTGCCAGCAGCGTGAGGCCGGACAGATCAATTTACGAGCAGTACTTC
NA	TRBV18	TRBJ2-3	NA	CASSPGGPRSDTQYF	TGTGCCAGCTCACCAGGGGGTCCCCGATCAGATACGCAGTATTTT
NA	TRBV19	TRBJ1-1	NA	CASSISGMNTEAFF	TGTGCCAGTAGTATATCCGGGATGAACACTGAAGCTTTCTTT
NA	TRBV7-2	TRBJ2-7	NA	CASSAGHPYEQYF	TGTGCCAGCAGCGCGGGACACCCCTACGAGCAGTACTTC
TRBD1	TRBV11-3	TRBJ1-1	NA	CASSLAFLQGEDTEAFF	TGTGCCAGCAGCTTAGCATTTCTACAGGGGGAAGACACTGAAGCTTTCTTT
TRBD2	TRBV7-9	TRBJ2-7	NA	CASSNLAGVRGYEQYF	TGTGCCAGCAGCAACCTAGCGGGAGTGAGGGGGTACGAGCAGTACTTC
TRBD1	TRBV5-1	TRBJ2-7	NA	CASSNYGTGRDEQYF	TGCGCCAGCAGCAACTACGGGACAGGGAGAGACGAGCAGTACTTC
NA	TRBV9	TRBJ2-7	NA	CASSEGTNYEQYF	TGTGCCAGCAGCGAGGGGACAAACTACGAGCAGTACTTC
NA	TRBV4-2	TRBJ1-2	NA	CASSQLRFWVSDGYTF	TGTGCCAGCAGCCAGCTGAGATTCTGGGTATCGGATGGCTACACCTTC
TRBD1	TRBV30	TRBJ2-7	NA	CAWSVIGQGVQQYF	TGTGCCTGGAGTGTAATTGGACAGGGGGTTCAGCAGTACTTC
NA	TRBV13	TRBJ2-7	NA	CASSPRDNSYEQYF	TGTGCCAGCAGCCCTCGGGACAACTCCTACGAGCAGTACTTC
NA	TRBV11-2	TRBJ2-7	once	CASGPIRGTVPYEQYF	TGTGCGAGTGGCCCAATTAGGGGGACGGTCCCCTACGAGCAGTACTTC
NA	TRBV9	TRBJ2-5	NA	CASSAHSGGYQETQYF	TGTGCCAGCAGCGCCCATTCTGGGGGCTACCAAGAGACCCAGTACTTC
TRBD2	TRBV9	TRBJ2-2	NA	CASSVDGGGEARPGELFF	TGTGCCAGCAGCGTAGATGGCGGGGGAGAGGCCCGGCCCGGGGAGCTGTTTTTT
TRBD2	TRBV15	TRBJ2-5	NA	CATSRAGGTYQETQYF	TGTGCCACCAGCAGAGCGGGGGGGACGTACCAAGAGACCCAGTACTTC
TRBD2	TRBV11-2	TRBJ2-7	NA	CASSRLAGSYEQYF	TGTGCCAGCAGCCGACTAGCGGGCTCCTACGAGCAGTACTTC
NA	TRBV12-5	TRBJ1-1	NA	CASAPDGGNTEAFF	TGTGCTAGTGCCCCGGATGGAGGGAACACTGAAGCTTTCTTT
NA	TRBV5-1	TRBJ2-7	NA	CASSLAGDRLEQYF	TGCGCCAGCAGCTTGGCTGGGGACCGCCTCGAGCAGTACTTC
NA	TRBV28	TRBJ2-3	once	CASSSYFRGSTDTQYF	TGTGCCAGCAGTTCTTACTTCAGGGGAAGCACAGATACGCAGTATTTT
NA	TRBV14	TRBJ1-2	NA	CATSPGISSNYGYTF	TGTGCCACCAGCCCGGGGATCAGTTCTAACTATGGCTACACCTTC
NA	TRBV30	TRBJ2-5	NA	CAWSVLETGETQYF	TGTGCCTGGAGTGTACTCGAAACGGGGGAGACCCAGTACTTC
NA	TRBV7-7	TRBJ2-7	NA	CASSVGRGVSYEQYF	TGTGCCAGCAGCGTCGGAAGGGGGGTAAGCTACGAGCAGTACTTC
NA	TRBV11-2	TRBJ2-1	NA	CASSSRDFHNEQFF	TGTGCCAGCAGCTCCCGGGACTTTCACAATGAGCAGTTCTTC
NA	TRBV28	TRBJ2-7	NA	CASSLGAGPTYEQYF	TGTGCCAGCAGTTTAGGGGCAGGGCCAACCTACGAGCAGTACTTC
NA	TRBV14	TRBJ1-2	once	CASSQDHSGYTF	TGTGCCAGCAGCCAAGATCACTCGGGCTACACCTTC
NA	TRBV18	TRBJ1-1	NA	CASSPGPYQPVGPLQISRDTEAFF	TGTGCCAGCTCACCTGGCCCATATCAACCCGTCGGCCCATTGCAGATTTCGCGGGACACTGAAGCTTTCTTT
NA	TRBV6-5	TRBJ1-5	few	CASSYVNGQPQHF	TGTGCCAGCAGTTACGTCAATGGGCAGCCCCAGCATTTT
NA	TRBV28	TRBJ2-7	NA	CASSLRGRTYEQYF	TGTGCCAGCAGTTTGAGGGGCAGGACCTACGAGCAGTACTTC
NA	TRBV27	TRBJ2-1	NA	CASSLDRLNEQFF	TGTGCCAGCAGTTTAGACAGACTCAATGAGCAGTTCTTC
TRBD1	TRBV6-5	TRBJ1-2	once	CASSVTGSNTF	TGTGCCAGCAGTGTGACAGGGAGTAACACCTTC
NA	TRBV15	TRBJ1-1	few	CATSNGALNTEAFF	TGTGCCACCAGCAATGGGGCCCTGAACACTGAAGCTTTCTTT
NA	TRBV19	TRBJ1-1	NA	CASTPGGGVEAFF	TGTGCCAGTACCCCAGGCGGGGGGGTGGAAGCTTTCTTT
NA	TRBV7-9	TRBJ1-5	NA	CASSSWARAQPQHF	TGTGCCAGCAGCTCTTGGGCCCGGGCCCAGCCCCAGCATTTT
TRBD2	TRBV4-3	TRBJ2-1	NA	CASSRSSGRPYNEQFF	TGCGCCAGCAGCCGATCGAGCGGGAGGCCCTACAATGAGCAGTTCTTC
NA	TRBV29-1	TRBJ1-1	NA	CSVDGLPNTEAFF	TGCAGCGTTGACGGACTTCCGAACACTGAAGCTTTCTTT
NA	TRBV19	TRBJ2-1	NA	CASRSGGHNEQFF	TGTGCCAGTAGGTCCGGGGGGCACAATGAGCAGTTCTTC